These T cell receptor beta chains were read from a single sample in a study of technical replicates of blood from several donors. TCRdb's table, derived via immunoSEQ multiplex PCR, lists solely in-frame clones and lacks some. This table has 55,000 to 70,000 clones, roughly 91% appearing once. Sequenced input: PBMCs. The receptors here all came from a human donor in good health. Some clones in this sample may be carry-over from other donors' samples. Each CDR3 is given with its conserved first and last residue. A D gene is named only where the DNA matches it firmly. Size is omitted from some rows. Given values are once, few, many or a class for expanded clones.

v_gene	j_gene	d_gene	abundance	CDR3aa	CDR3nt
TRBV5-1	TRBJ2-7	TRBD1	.	CASSSSTGAYAEQYF	TGCGCCAGCAGCAGTTCGACAGGGGCATACGCCGAGCAGTACTTC
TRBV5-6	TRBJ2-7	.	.	CASSPDPGRWNEQYF	TGTGCCAGCAGCCCGGACCCAGGGCGATGGAACGAGCAGTACTTC
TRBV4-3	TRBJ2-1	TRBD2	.	CASSQEPTSGYNEQFF	TGCGCCAGCAGCCAAGAGCCGACTAGCGGCTACAATGAGCAGTTCTTC
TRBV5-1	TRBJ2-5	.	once	CASSFKGLSQYF	TGCGCCAGCAGCTTTAAGGGGTTGTCCCAGTACTTC
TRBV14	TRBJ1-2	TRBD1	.	CASSPGQGRGYGYTF	TGTGCCAGCAGCCCAGGACAGGGAAGGGGCTATGGCTACACCTTC
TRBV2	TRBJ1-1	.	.	CASTLQIREKAFF	TGTGCCAGCACCCTGCAGATCCGGGAAAAAGCTTTCTTT
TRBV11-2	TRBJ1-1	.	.	CASRLSTEAFF	TGTGCCAGCCGCCTTAGTACTGAAGCTTTCTTT
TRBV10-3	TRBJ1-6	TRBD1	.	CAISDRTGDYNSPLHF	TGTGCCATCAGTGACAGGACAGGGGACTATAATTCACCCCTCCACTTT
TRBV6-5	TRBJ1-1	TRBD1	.	CASNDRGASTEAFF	TGTGCCAGCAATGACAGGGGGGCGAGCACTGAAGCTTTCTTT
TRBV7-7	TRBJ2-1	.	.	CASSSSPRGYNEQFF	TGTGCCAGCAGCTCCTCCCCTCGGGGGTACAATGAGCAGTTCTTC
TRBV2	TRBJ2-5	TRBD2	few	CASSEGGGGYQETQYF	TGTGCCAGCAGTGAGGGTGGCGGGGGGTACCAAGAGACCCAGTACTTC
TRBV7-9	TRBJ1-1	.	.	CASSLGVANTEAFF	TGTGCCAGCAGCTTAGGCGTAGCGAACACTGAAGCTTTCTTT
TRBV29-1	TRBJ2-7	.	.	CSVIPATGNPPAQYF	TGCAGCGTTATCCCCGCAACGGGGAACCCCCCCGCGCAGTACTTC
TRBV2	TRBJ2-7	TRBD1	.	CASSGEGALVF	TGTGCCAGCAGTGGCGAGGGGGCACTTGTCTTC
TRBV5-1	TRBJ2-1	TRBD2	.	CASSLTSGGTSYNEQFF	TGCGCCAGCAGTTTGACTAGCGGGGGGACCTCCTACAATGAGCAGTTCTTC
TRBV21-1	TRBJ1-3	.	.	CASRYWTGEISGNTIYF	TGTGCCAGCAGGTATTGGACAGGGGAGATCTCCGGAAACACCATATATTTT
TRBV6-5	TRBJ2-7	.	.	CASAPPGGTIYEQYF	TGTGCCAGCGCCCCCCCAGGCGGGACCATCTACGAGCAGTACTTC
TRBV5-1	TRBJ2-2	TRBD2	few	CASSLRTSGGANTGELFF	TGCGCCAGCAGCTTGAGGACTAGCGGGGGGGCCAACACCGGGGAGCTGTTTTTT
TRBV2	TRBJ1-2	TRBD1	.	CASGPGQGRSYGYTF	TGTGCCAGCGGGCCCGGACAGGGGCGAAGCTATGGCTACACCTTC
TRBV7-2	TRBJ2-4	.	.	CASSFRGSNIQYF	TGTGCCAGCAGCTTCAGGGGTTCCAACATTCAGTACTTC
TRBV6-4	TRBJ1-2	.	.	CASSDMPGGGYTF	TGTGCCAGCAGTGACATGCCGGGCGGGGGCTACACCTTC
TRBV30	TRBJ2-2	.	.	CAWMGATLTGELFF	TGTGCCTGGATGGGCGCGACACTCACCGGGGAGCTGTTTTTT
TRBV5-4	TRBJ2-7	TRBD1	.	CASSRQGAGEQYF	TGTGCCAGCAGCCGCCAGGGGGCCGGGGAGCAGTACTTC
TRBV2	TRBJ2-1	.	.	CASDQGRNNEQFF	TGTGCCAGCGATCAGGGGCGCAACAATGAGCAGTTCTTC
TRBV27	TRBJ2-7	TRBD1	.	CASSPMTGMPSYEQYF	TGTGCCAGCAGTCCAATGACAGGGATGCCCTCCTACGAGCAGTACTTC
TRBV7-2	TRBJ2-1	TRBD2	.	CASSLGGLAGGSYNEQFF	TGTGCCAGCAGCTTGGGGGGACTAGCGGGGGGATCCTACAATGAGCAGTTCTTC
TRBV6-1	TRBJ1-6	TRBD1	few	CASSETGGSRSPLHF	TGTGCCAGCAGTGAAACAGGGGGAAGTCGATCACCCCTCCACTTT
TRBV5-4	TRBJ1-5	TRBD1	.	CASSPSPGTGEQPQHF	TGTGCCAGCAGCCCAAGCCCCGGGACAGGGGAACAGCCCCAGCATTTT
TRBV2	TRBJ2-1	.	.	CASSEEFLAGFNEQFF	TGTGCCAGCAGTGAAGAGTTTTTGGCAGGTTTTAATGAGCAGTTCTTC
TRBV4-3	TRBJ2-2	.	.	CATSRGWDTGELFF	TGCGCCACCTCCAGGGGATGGGACACCGGGGAGCTGTTTTTT
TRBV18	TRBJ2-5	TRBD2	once	CASSPPGSSGTSGVRETQYF	TGTGCCAGCTCACCACCGGGCAGCTCCGGGACTAGCGGGGTCAGAGAGACCCAGTACTTC
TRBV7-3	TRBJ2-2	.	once	CASSLTGLELFF	TGTGCCAGCAGCTTAACGGGACTGGAGCTGTTTTTT
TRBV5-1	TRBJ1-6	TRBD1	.	CASSLGQGNNSPLHF	TGCGCCAGCAGCCTGGGACAGGGGAATAATTCACCCCTCCACTTT
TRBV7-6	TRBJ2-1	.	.	CASSVRGHHEQFF	TGTGCCAGCAGCGTAAGGGGACACCATGAGCAGTTCTTC
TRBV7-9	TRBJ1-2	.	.	CASSSVSPAGYGYTF	TGTGCCAGCAGCTCAGTATCACCGGCGGGCTATGGCTACACCTTC